This is a list of T cell receptor beta chains from one sample in a study of T-cell reconstitution after alpha-beta-depleted transplantation in children. Using its own MiXCR run on the PCR reads, TCRdb lists one record per CDR3 protein. The table records fewer than 350,000 distinct CDR3 sequences, about 7.3% of them present only once. This sample comprised peripheral blood, obtained 360 days after TCRalphabeta/CD19-depleted stem cell transplant. The receptor source for this set is a female patient younger than 10 who had a stem cell transplant for Fanconi anemia, so the T cells may come from the graft donor. Both conserved end residues are part of each CDR3. A D gene is named only where the DNA matches it firmly. Size values are once, few and many counts, or a class for expanded clones, and some rows have none.

TRBJ2-5 TRBV20-1 many - TGCAGTGCTAGATCCTACAGGGTTCAAGAGACCCAGTACTTC CSARSYRVQETQYF
TRBJ2-1 TRBV27 many - TGTGCCAGCGGGGGGCTATACAATGAGCAGTTCTTC CASGGLYNEQFF
TRBJ1-5 TRBV20-1 many - TGCAGTGCTAGGGACCCGGGGGCGCCCCAGCATTTT CSARDPGAPQHF
TRBJ2-5 TRBV5-1 many TRBD1 TGCGCCAGCAGCGCGACAGGGGAAGAGACCCAGTACTTC CASSATGEETQYF
TRBJ2-5 TRBV7-8 - TRBD1 TGTGCCATTACTTCTGAGGGACAGGGGGCGCGGGAGACCCAGTACTTC CAITSEGQGARETQYF
TRBJ2-3 TRBV9 many - TGTGCCAGCAACCGTCCGGGGGAGTTCACAGATACGCAGTATTTT CASNRPGEFTDTQYF
TRBJ1-2 TRBV14 few - TGTGCCAGCGGGAGGGCAGGGTACGCAAACTATGGCTACACCTTC CASGRAGYANYGYTF
TRBJ2-5 TRBV20-1 many - TGCAGTGCTAGGGACTCGAGGACCCAGTACTTC CSARDSRTQYF
TRBJ2-3 TRBV5-1 many TRBD2 TGCGCCAGCAGCTTGGCTAGCGGGGGGGCCACAGATACGCAGTATTTT CASSLASGGATDTQYF
TRBJ1-1 TRBV29-1 many TRBD1 TGCAGCGTTGAGGGACAGGATATTGAAGCTTTCTTT CSVEGQDIEAFF
TRBJ2-5 TRBV25-1 few TRBD1 TGTGCCAGCAGTGAATCGGGACAGGGGGCGAACTTC CASSESGQGANF
TRBJ2-1 TRBV3-1 - TRBD2 TGTGCCAGCAGCCAAGCGGGGGGGGTAACCTACAATGAGCAGTTCTTC CASSQAGGVTYNEQFF
TRBJ2-2 TRBV6-5 many TRBD2 TGTGCCAGCAGTTACTCTCTCCGTAGCGGGGGGGCGACCGGGGAGCTGTTTTTT CASSYSLRSGGATGELFF
TRBJ2-7 TRBV6-1 few - TGTGCCAGCTTAAACCGACACCGTTACGAGCAGTACTTC CASLNRHRYEQYF
TRBJ2-6 TRBV7-6 - - TGTGCCAGCAGCTTAGCTGTCCAACCTGGGGCCAACGTCCTGACTTTC CASSLAVQPGANVLTF
TRBJ2-1 TRBV6-5 few - TGTGCCAGCAGTTACTCGAGGGTGGGGGTTAGGTATGAGCAGTTCTTC CASSYSRVGVRYEQFF
TRBJ2-3 TRBV10-3 many - TGTGCCATCAGTGAGACCGGGGGAACTAGCACAGATACGCAGTATTTT CAISETGGTSTDTQYF
TRBJ1-4 TRBV24-1 many TRBD1 TGTGCCACCAGTGATTCAGGGGGCGGTGAAAAACTGTTTTTT CATSDSGGGEKLFF
TRBJ2-1 TRBV7-7 few TRBD2 TGTGCCAGCAGCCCATTCGCGGGAGGATACAATGAGCAGTTCTTC CASSPFAGGYNEQFF
TRBJ1-4 TRBV18 few - TGTGCCAGCTCACCAACATCGGGGGGCAGTAATGAAAAACTGTTTTTT CASSPTSGGSNEKLFF
TRBJ1-1 TRBV5-1 many - TGCGCCAGCAGCTTGGGGTTGGCTGAAGCTTTCTTT CASSLGLAEAFF
TRBJ2-4 TRBV20-1 many - TGCAGCGTACCGGGGACTCGGATTGACATTCAGTACTTC CSVPGTRIDIQYF
TRBJ2-3 TRBV11-1 few TRBD2 TGTGCCAGCAGCCGACGAGGGACTAGCGGGGGGGCCCCAGATACGCAGTATTTT CASSRRGTSGGAPDTQYF
TRBJ2-7 TRBV28 many TRBD1 TGTGCCAGCAATTTATTGTACAGGGGCGAGCAGTACTTC CASNLLYRGEQYF
TRBJ1-4 TRBV4-1 many TRBD1 TGCGCCAGCACCCAAGTTGGACAGGTTGCAACTAATGAAAAACTGTTTTTT CASTQVGQVATNEKLFF
TRBJ1-4 TRBV5-5 - - TGTGCCAGCAGCCGGGTCATCCGGGTGGAGGAAAAACTGTTTTTT CASSRVIRVEEKLFF
TRBJ2-5 TRBV14 - TRBD2 TGTGCCAGCAGCCAAGTCTGGGGGACTAGCGGGAGTGCCGAAGAGACCCAGTACTTC CASSQVWGTSGSAEETQYF
TRBJ2-7 TRBV7-3 few - TGTGCCAGCAGCTTAAGTCGACTTCACTACGAGCAGTACTTC CASSLSRLHYEQYF
TRBJ2-1 TRBV9 many - TGTGCCAGCAGCGTATACAGAGGCCAGGATGAGCAGTTCTTC CASSVYRGQDEQFF
TRBJ1-1 TRBV10-2 many - TGCGCCAGCACAAAGGGGTTCACTGAAGCTTTCTTT CASTKGFTEAFF
TRBJ2-6 TRBV5-6 many - TGTGCCAGCAGCTTGATCACGAGGGGGGCCAACGTCCTGACTTTC CASSLITRGANVLTF
TRBJ2-1 TRBV7-3 many TRBD2 TGTGCCAGCAGCTTGACGGGGACTAGCGGGATTTACAATGAGCAGTTCTTC CASSLTGTSGIYNEQFF
TRBJ2-1 TRBV11-2 few TRBD2 TGTGCCAGCAGCCATCATGTGTTAGCGGGGGGGCGCAAATGGAATGAGCAGTTCTTC CASSHHVLAGGRKWNEQFF
TRBJ2-3 TRBV20-1 - TRBD1 TGCAGTGCTAGCCGGGACAGGGGGGATACGCAGTATTTT CSASRDRGDTQYF
TRBJ2-5 TRBV5-1 many TRBD2 TGCGCCAGCAGCTTGGTACTAGCGGGGGGCCAAGAGACCCAGTACTTC CASSLVLAGGQETQYF
TRBJ2-1 TRBV18 - TRBD1 TGTGCCAGCTCACACGGGACAGTCAATGAGCAGTTCTTC CASSHGTVNEQFF
TRBJ1-2 TRBV12-3/TRBV12-4 few - TGTGCCAGCAGCCGAGGGGTTACAGTATATGGCTACACCTTC CASSRGVTVYGYTF
TRBJ2-1 TRBV6-1 many TRBD2 TGTGCCAGCAGTCAACTAGCGGCTCCCTACAATGAGCAGTTCTTC CASSQLAAPYNEQFF
TRBJ2-1 TRBV3-1 few TRBD2 TGTGCCACCAGCCAAGAAAGCCGGGAGGTGACCTACAATGAGCAGTTCTTC CATSQESREVTYNEQFF
TRBJ2-6 TRBV13 many - TGTGCCAGCAGCTTAGGTGGCTCTGGGGCCAACGTCCTGACTTTC CASSLGGSGANVLTF
TRBJ2-6 TRBV15 many - TGTGCCACCAGCAGAGGCGGCATATCTGGGGCCAACGTCCTGACTTTC CATSRGGISGANVLTF
TRBJ2-2 TRBV7-8 - - TGTGCCAGCAGCTTAGCCGCAGGGTCCGGGGAGCTGTTTTTT CASSLAAGSGELFF